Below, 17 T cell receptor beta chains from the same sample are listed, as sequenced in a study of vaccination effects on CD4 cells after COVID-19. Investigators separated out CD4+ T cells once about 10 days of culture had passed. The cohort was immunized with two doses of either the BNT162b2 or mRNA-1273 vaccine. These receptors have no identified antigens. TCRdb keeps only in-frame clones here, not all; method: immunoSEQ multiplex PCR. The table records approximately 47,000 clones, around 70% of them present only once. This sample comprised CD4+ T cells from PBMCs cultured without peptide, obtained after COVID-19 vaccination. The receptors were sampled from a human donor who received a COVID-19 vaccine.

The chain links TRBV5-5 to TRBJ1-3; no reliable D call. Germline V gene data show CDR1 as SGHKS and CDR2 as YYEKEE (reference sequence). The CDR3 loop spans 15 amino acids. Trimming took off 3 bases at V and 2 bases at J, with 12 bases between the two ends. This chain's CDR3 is CASSSSRTAGNTIYF. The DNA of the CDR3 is TGTGCCAGCAGCTCCTCCCGGACGGCTGGAAACACCATATATTTT.

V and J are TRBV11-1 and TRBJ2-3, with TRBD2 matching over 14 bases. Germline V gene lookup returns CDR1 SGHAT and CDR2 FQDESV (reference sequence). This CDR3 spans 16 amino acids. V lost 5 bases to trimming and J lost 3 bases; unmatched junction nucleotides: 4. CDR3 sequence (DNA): TGTGCCAGCAGCCCTCGGACTAGCGGGGGGACAGATACGCAGTATTTT. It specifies CASSPRTSGGTDTQYF.

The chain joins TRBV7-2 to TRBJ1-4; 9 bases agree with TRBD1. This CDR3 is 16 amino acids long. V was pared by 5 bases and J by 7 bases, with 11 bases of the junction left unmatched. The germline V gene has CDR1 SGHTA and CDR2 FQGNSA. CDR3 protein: CASSQRSGTGREKLFF. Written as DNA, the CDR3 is TGTGCCAGCAGCCAACGATCCGGGACAGGGCGTGAAAAACTGTTTTTT.

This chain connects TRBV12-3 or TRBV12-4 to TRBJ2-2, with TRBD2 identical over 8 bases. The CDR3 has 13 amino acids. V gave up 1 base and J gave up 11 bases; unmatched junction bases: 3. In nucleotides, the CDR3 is TGTGCCAGCAGTTTAGGGTTAGCGGGAGAGCTGTTTTTT. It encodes CASSLGLAGELFF.

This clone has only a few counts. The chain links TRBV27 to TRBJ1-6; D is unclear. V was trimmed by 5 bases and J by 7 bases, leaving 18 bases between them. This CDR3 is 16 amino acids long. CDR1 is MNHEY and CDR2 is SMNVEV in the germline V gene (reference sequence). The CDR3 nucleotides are TGTGCCAGCAGTCGTAGGAGGACCGAGCAGAATTCACCCCTCCACTTT. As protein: CASSRRRTEQNSPLHF.

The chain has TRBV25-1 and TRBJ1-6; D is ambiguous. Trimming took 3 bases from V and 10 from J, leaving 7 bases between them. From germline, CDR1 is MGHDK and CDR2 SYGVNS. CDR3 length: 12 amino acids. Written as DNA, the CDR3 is TGTGCCAGCAGTGATGGCGACTCACCCCTCCACTTT. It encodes CASSDGDSPLHF.

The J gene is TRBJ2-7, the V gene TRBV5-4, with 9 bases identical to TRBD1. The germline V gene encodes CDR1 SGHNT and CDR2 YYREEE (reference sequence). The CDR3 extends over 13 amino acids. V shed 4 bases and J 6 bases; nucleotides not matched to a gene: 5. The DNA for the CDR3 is TGTGCCAGCAGCCTAAGACAGGGGGGCGAGCAGTACTTC. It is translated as CASSLRQGGEQYF. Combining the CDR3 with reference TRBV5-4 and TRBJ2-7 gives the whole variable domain ETGVTQSPTHLIKTRGQQVTLRCSSQSGHNTVSWYQQALGQGPQFIFQYYREEENGRGNFPPRFSGLQFPNYSSELNVNALELDDSALYLCASSLRQGGEQYFGPGTRLTVT.

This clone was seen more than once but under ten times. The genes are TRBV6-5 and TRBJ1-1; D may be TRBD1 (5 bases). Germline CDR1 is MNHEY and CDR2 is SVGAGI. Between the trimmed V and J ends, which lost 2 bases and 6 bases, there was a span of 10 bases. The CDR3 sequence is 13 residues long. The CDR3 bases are TGTGCCAGCAGTTACAGGGCAGGGCCTGAAGCTTTCTTT. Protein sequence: CASSYRAGPEAFF.

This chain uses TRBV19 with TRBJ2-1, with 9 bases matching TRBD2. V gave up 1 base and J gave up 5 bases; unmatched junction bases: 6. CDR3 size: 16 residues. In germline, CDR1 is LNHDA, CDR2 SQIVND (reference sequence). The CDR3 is CASSIVGLAGNNEQFF. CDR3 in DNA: TGTGCCAGTAGTATAGTTGGGCTAGCGGGGAACAATGAGCAGTTCTTC.

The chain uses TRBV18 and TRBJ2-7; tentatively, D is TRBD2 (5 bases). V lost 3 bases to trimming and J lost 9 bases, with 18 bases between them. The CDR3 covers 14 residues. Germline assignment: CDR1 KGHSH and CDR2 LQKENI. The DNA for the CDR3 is TGTGCCAGCTCACCCGGACTTTCCTACGAAGGGCAGTACTTC. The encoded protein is CASSPGLSYEGQYF.

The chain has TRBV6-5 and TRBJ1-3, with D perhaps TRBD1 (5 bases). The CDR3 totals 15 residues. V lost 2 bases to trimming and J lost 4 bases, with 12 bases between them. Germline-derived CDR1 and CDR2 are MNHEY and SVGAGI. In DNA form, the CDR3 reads TGTGCCAGCAGTTACGGGGGGGGTAACGGAAACACCATATATTTT. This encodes CASSYGGGNGNTIYF.

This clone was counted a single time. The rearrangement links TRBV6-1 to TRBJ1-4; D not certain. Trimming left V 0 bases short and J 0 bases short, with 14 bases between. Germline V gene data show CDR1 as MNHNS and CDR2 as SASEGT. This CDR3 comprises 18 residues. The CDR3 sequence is CASSEAATARATNEKLFF. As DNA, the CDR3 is TGTGCCAGCAGTGAAGCAGCGACGGCTCGGGCAACTAATGAAAAACTGTTTTTT.

The chain's CDR3 is CASSYGPNEKLFF. In DNA form, the CDR3 reads TGTGCCAGCAGTTACGGTCCTAATGAAAAACTGTTTTTT. This chain joins TRBV6-6 and TRBJ1-4; D not resolved. CDR3 length equals 13 residues. Germline V CDR1 and CDR2: MNHNY, SVGAGI (reference sequence). Trimming took 2 bases from V and 3 from J, leaving 4 bases between them.

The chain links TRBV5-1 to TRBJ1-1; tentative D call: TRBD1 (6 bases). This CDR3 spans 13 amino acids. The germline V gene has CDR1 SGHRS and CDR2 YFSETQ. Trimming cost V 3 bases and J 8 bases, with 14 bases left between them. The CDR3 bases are TGCGCCAGCAGCTCGGGGGCAGGTCCGGAAGCTTTCTTT. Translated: CASSSGAGPEAFF.

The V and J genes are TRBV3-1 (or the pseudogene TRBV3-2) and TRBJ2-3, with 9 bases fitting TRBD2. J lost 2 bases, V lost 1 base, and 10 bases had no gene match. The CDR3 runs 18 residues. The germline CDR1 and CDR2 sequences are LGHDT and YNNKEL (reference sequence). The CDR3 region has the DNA TGTGCCAGCAGCCAAGTCAAAGCGGGAGGTCCCGTCACAGATACGCAGTATTTT. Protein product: CASSQVKAGGPVTDTQYF.

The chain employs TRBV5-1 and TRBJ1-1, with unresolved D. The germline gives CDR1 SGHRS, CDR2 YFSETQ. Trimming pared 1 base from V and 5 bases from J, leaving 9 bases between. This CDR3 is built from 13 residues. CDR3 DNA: TGCGCCAGCAGCTTGATGGGGAATACTGAAGCTTTCTTT. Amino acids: CASSLMGNTEAFF. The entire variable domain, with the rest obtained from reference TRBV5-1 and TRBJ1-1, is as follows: KAGVTQTPRYLIKTRGQQVTLSCSPISGHRSVSWYQQTPGQGLQFLFEYFSETQRNKGNFPGRFSGRQFSNSRSEMNVSTLELGDSALYLCASSLMGNTEAFFGQGTRLTVV.

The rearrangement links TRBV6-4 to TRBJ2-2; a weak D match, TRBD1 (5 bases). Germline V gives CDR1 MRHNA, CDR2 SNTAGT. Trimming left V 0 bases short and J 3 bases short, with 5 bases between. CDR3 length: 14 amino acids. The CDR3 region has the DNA TGTGCCAGCAGTGACTCAGGGGACACCGGGGAGCTGTTTTTT. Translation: CASSDSGDTGELFF.